Listed below are T cell receptor beta chains from one sample, sequenced in a study of cytotoxic CD8 clonotypes in ibrutinib-treated CLL. This table comes from immunoSEQ multiplex PCR, and its TCRdb copy is limited to in-frame clones, with some not included. The table has over 120,000 clones, 70% to 80% seen once. The sequencing used PBMCs, collected after 24 months of ibrutinib treatment. These receptors all stem from a human donor with chronic lymphocytic leukemia. Each CDR3 is given with its conserved first and last residue. The D gene is left open where the match is weak. Not all rows give a size; the values are once, few, many and, for expanded clones, a class.

J: TRBJ2-7; V: TRBV15; D: TRBD2; size: NA; DNA: TGTGCCCCCACCTCTTTAGCGGGGGGTACCTACGAGCAGTACTTC; CDR3: CAPTSLAGGTYEQYF
J: TRBJ2-5; V: TRBV11-2; D: NA; size: NA; DNA: TGTGCCAGCAGCTTAGATGGGCAGCAAGAGACCCAGTACTTC; CDR3: CASSLDGQQETQYF
J: TRBJ2-6; V: TRBV5-1; D: NA; size: NA; DNA: TGCGCCAGCAGGCGGGACGGGGCCTCTGGGGCCAACGTCCTGACTTTC; CDR3: CASRRDGASGANVLTF
J: TRBJ2-1; V: TRBV11-2; D: TRBD2; size: NA; DNA: TGTGCCAGCAGCCCACTAGCGGGGCTTAACAATGAGCAGTTCTTC; CDR3: CASSPLAGLNNEQFF
J: TRBJ1-1; V: TRBV29-1; D: NA; size: NA; DNA: TGCAGCGTCGCCTGGACGGGGACTGAAGCTTTCTTT; CDR3: CSVAWTGTEAFF
J: TRBJ1-2; V: TRBV5-4; D: TRBD1; size: NA; DNA: TGTGCCAGCACCTCCGGCGGCGGCAGGGGGGGAGGCTACACCTTC; CDR3: CASTSGGGRGGGYTF
J: TRBJ2-7; V: TRBV10-3; D: TRBD1; size: NA; DNA: TGTGCCATCAGCCCGGGACAGGGGAGCTCCTACGAGCAGTACTTC; CDR3: CAISPGQGSSYEQYF
J: TRBJ1-1; V: TRBV28; D: NA; size: NA; DNA: TGTGCCAGCAAGGGGGGGCCCGACACTGAAGCTTTCTTT; CDR3: CASKGGPDTEAFF
J: TRBJ1-6; V: TRBV27; D: TRBD1; size: NA; DNA: TGTGCCAGCAGCAAACAGGGGGCCGCCAATTCACCCCTCCACTTT; CDR3: CASSKQGAANSPLHF
J: TRBJ1-5; V: TRBV5-1; D: NA; size: NA; DNA: TGCGCCAGCAGCTTGACCCCGGGAGGCTGGGATCAGCCCCAGCATTTT; CDR3: CASSLTPGGWDQPQHF
J: TRBJ1-1; V: TRBV11-2; D: NA; size: few; DNA: TGTGCCAGCAGCCCCCCCGGGGGCACTGAAGCTTTCTTT; CDR3: CASSPPGGTEAFF
J: TRBJ1-2; V: TRBV5-1; D: NA; size: NA; DNA: TGCGCCAGCAGCTTGGGTGGGACGACCACCAACTATGGCTACACCTTC; CDR3: CASSLGGTTTNYGYTF
J: TRBJ2-7; V: TRBV14; D: NA; size: once; DNA: TGTGCCAGCAGCCAAGATCGGCCGAGGGCCTACGAGCAGTACTTC; CDR3: CASSQDRPRAYEQYF
J: TRBJ1-2; V: TRBV5-8; D: NA; size: NA; DNA: TGTGCCAGCCAAGACTATGGCTACACCTTC; CDR3: CASQDYGYTF
J: TRBJ2-2; V: TRBV4-1; D: NA; size: many; DNA: TGCGCCAGCAGCCCCCACCGTGGGGAGAACACCGGGGAGCTGTTTTTT; CDR3: CASSPHRGENTGELFF
J: TRBJ1-1; V: TRBV14; D: NA; size: few; DNA: TGTGCCAGCAGCCAAAACTGGGGAGGTGAAGCTTTCTTT; CDR3: CASSQNWGGEAFF
J: TRBJ1-5; V: TRBV7-9; D: NA; size: few; DNA: TGTGCCAGCAGTAGAGGCAATCAGCCCCAGCATTTT; CDR3: CASSRGNQPQHF
J: TRBJ1-6; V: TRBV2; D: NA; size: NA; DNA: TGTGCCAGCAAGGGGACCCATAATTCACCCCTCCACTTT; CDR3: CASKGTHNSPLHF
J: TRBJ2-2; V: TRBV28; D: NA; size: NA; DNA: TGTGCCAGCTATAGGGGGGACACCGGGGAGCTGTTTTTT; CDR3: CASYRGDTGELFF
J: TRBJ2-1; V: TRBV6-6; D: NA; size: NA; DNA: TGTGCCAGCAGTGGTGGGAACAATGAGCAGTTCTTC; CDR3: CASSGGNNEQFF
J: TRBJ1-3; V: TRBV27; D: NA; size: NA; DNA: TGTGCCAGCAGTTTGGTTGCCGGAAACACCATATATTTT; CDR3: CASSLVAGNTIYF
J: TRBJ2-5; V: TRBV7-9; D: TRBD2; size: many; DNA: TGTGCCAGCAGCCAAGACCCAGCGGGGACTCAAGAGACCCAGTACTTC; CDR3: CASSQDPAGTQETQYF
J: TRBJ2-5; V: TRBV5-1; D: TRBD2; size: NA; DNA: TGCGCCAGCAGCGGTAGCGTAGCGGGCGGTGAGACCCAGTACTTC; CDR3: CASSGSVAGGETQYF
J: TRBJ1-1; V: TRBV5-1; D: NA; size: once; DNA: TGCGCCAGCAGCCCAGGCCCGGACGGGGAAGCTTTCTTT; CDR3: CASSPGPDGEAFF
J: TRBJ1-2; V: TRBV7-9; D: NA; size: few; DNA: TGTGCCAGCGGGGCTGACTATGGCTACACCTTC; CDR3: CASGADYGYTF
J: TRBJ2-7; V: TRBV10-1; D: NA; size: NA; DNA: TGCGCCAGCAGCCCCGAGGGTTACGAGCAGTACTTC; CDR3: CASSPEGYEQYF
J: TRBJ1-4; V: TRBV7-9; D: TRBD1; size: NA; DNA: TGTGCCAGCAGCCTCAGGGGGTTAGGTGAAAAACTGTTTTTT; CDR3: CASSLRGLGEKLFF
J: TRBJ1-4; V: TRBV2; D: NA; size: few; DNA: TGTGCCAGCAGTGAGGCTTGGCGGGGAGAAAAACTGTTTTTT; CDR3: CASSEAWRGEKLFF
J: TRBJ1-1; V: TRBV7-6; D: NA; size: NA; DNA: TGTGCCAGCAGCCCTCGACAGAACACTGAAGCTTTCTTT; CDR3: CASSPRQNTEAFF
J: TRBJ1-5; V: TRBV19; D: NA; size: NA; DNA: TGTGCCAGTAGTATGGGCCCCTCTAGCAATCAGCCCCAGCATTTT; CDR3: CASSMGPSSNQPQHF
J: TRBJ2-1; V: TRBV10-2; D: NA; size: NA; DNA: TGCGCCAGCAGGGACAGTGGCTACTACAATGAGCAGTTCTTC; CDR3: CASRDSGYYNEQFF
J: TRBJ2-7; V: TRBV19; D: NA; size: NA; DNA: TGTGCCAGTAGTATAAGCCCATACTACGAGCAGTACTTC; CDR3: CASSISPYYEQYF
J: TRBJ1-4; V: TRBV10-3; D: NA; size: medium-sized; DNA: TGTGCCATCAGTGCTGGGCTGGAGGAAAAACTGTTTTTT; CDR3: CAISAGLEEKLFF
J: TRBJ2-7; V: TRBV7-2; D: NA; size: NA; DNA: TGTGCCAGCAGCTGGGGTCCGGCCGCCTACGAGCAGTACTTC; CDR3: CASSWGPAAYEQYF